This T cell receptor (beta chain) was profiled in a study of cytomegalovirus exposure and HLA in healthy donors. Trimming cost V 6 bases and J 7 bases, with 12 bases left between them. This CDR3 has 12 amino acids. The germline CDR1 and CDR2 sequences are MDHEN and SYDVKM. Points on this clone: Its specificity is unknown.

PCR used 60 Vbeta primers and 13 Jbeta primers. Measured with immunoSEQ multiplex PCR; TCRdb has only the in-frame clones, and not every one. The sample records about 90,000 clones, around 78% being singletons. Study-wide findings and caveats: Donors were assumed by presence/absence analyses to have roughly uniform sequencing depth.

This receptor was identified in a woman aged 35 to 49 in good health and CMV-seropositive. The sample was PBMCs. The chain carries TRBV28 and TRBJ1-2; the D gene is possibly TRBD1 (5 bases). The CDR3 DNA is TGTGCCAGCAGCCCCAGGGAACTTGGCTACACCTTC. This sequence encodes CASSPRELGYTF.